This TCR beta chain was sequenced in a study of blood T cell repertoires in COVID-19. CDR3 length equals 15 residues. V was pared by 1 base and J by 4 bases, with 6 bases of the junction left unmatched. Germline V CDR1 and CDR2: LGHDT, YNNKEL (reference sequence). This clone was seen only once. Some clones are missing from TCRdb's copy, which holds only in-frame ones; the method was immunoSEQ multiplex PCR. This table has approximately 170,000 clones, 70% to 90% appearing once. Sequencing was performed on peripheral blood. The chain combines TRBV3-1 (or the pseudogene TRBV3-2) with TRBJ1-2, with 7 bases lining up with TRBD1. This sequence originates from an elderly woman with COVID-19, enrolled during active disease. The CDR3 protein is CASSQVTGASYGYTF. The CDR3 region has the DNA TGTGCCAGCAGCCAAGTCACAGGGGCAAGCTATGGCTACACCTTC.